The rows below give T cell receptor beta chains drawn from one sample of a study of T cell repertoires in cytomegalovirus infection. TCRdb passed the reads through MiXCR, listing each CDR3 protein once. The table shows about 570,000 distinct CDR3 sequences, with roughly 42% occurring only once. These receptors have no identified antigens. The sequencing here drew on cultured PBMCs, taken from culture after CMV antigen stimulation. Receptors originate from a human donor in good health (CMV status not recorded). Some clones in this sample may be carry-over from other donors' samples. Both conserved end residues are part of each CDR3. Each record gives: J gene, V gene, clone size, CDR3 length, D gene, CDR3 DNA, CDR3 protein. D genes are given only for firm matches. The listing skips clone size in some rows; elsewhere it reads once, few, many or a size class.

TRBJ2-4 TRBV2 once 14 NA TGTGCCAGCTCCCGGACTCAGGGCCAAGACATTCAGTACTTC CASSRTQGQDIQYF
TRBJ2-1 TRBV24-1 NA 12 NA TGTGCCACCAGGGGTACCGGTACTGAGCAGTTCTTC CATRGTGTEQFF
TRBJ2-5 TRBV11-2 once 16 TRBD2 TGTGCCAGCAGCTTATTGACTAGCGGGAGAGGGCAGACCCAGTACTTC CASSLLTSGRGQTQYF
TRBJ2-2 TRBV7-8 many 17 TRBD1 TGTGCCAGCAGCTTACTCCGGGACAGGGGGATCACCGGGGAGCTGTTTTTT CASSLLRDRGITGELFF
TRBJ2-6 TRBV7-9 few 17 TRBD2 TGTGCCAGCAGCAAACCGGGACTACTAGCTGGGGCCAACGTCCTGACTTTC CASSKPGLLAGANVLTF
TRBJ2-3 TRBV4-1 NA 15 NA TGCGCCAGCAAACCGGGACCGGGGAACCCGGATACGCAGTATTTT CASKPGPGNPDTQYF
TRBJ1-5 TRBV4-1 NA 15 NA TGCGCCAGCAGCCCATATCCGGACGGAAATCAGCCCCAGCATTTT CASSPYPDGNQPQHF
TRBJ2-3 TRBV7-2 NA 15 TRBD2 TGTGCCAGCAGCGGAGGAGCGGGAGGCACAGATACGCAGTATTTT CASSGGAGGTDTQYF
TRBJ1-2 TRBV7-2 many 12 NA TGTGCCAGCAGGAGAATAGGCTATGGCTACACCTTC CASRRIGYGYTF
TRBJ2-5 TRBV6-6 NA 15 NA TGTGCCAGCAGTTACTCGCCTAGGAGCGTGGAGACCCAGTACTTC CASSYSPRSVETQYF
TRBJ2-1 TRBV29-1 NA 14 NA TGCAGCGTTTCGTGGGACACATATTACAATGAGCAGTTCTTC CSVSWDTYYNEQFF
TRBJ2-3 TRBV7-2 NA 14 TRBD2 TGTGCCAGCAGCTACCTGCTAGCGGCAGATACGCAGTATTTT CASSYLLAADTQYF
TRBJ1-5 TRBV6-6 few 14 TRBD1 TGTGCCAGCATTAAGTGGACAGGGATTCAGCCCCAGCATTTT CASIKWTGIQPQHF
TRBJ2-7 TRBV4-3 once 18 TRBD1 TGCGCCAGCAGCCCCGGACTGGGCGGGACAGGGCGATATGGCGAGCAGTACTTC CASSPGLGGTGRYGEQYF
TRBJ2-2 TRBV7-8 few 17 NA TGTGCCAGCAGCTTATCGCGTCGGGGGTCGGACACCGGGGAGCTGTTTTTT CASSLSRRGSDTGELFF
TRBJ2-7 TRBV5-4 few 13 TRBD2 TGTGCCAGCAGCTTGGGGACTAGCGGAGAGCAGTACTTC CASSLGTSGEQYF
TRBJ2-2 TRBV6-1 NA 16 NA TGTGCCAGCAGTTACGGGGCGGGATCACCCACCGGGGAGCTGTTTTTT CASSYGAGSPTGELFF
TRBJ2-2 TRBV4-3 few 16 NA TGCGCCAGCAGCCCGACATACACTCAGAACACCGGGGAGCTGTTTTTT CASSPTYTQNTGELFF
TRBJ2-7 TRBV7-2 NA 14 NA TGTGCCAGCAGCTTACACGGGAGCCCCTACGAGCAGTACTTC CASSLHGSPYEQYF
TRBJ1-6 TRBV20-1 NA 13 NA TGCAGTGCTAGAGGGCTTGGGGATTCACCCCTCCACTTT CSARGLGDSPLHF
TRBJ2-3 TRBV6-2/TRBV6-3 few 15 TRBD2 TGTGCCAGCAGGACTAGCGGGGGGCCGCCGGGTACGCAGTATTTT CASRTSGGPPGTQYF
TRBJ2-2 TRBV2 NA 16 NA TGTGCCAGCAGAAGGGCGCTACAACTAGGTTCCGGGGAGCTGTTTTTT CASRRALQLGSGELFF
TRBJ2-7 TRBV20-1 NA 15 TRBD1 TGCAGTGCTAGAGGCCTCCGGGACAGATTATACGAGCAGTACTTC CSARGLRDRLYEQYF